This T cell receptor beta chain emerged from a study of T cells in Graves' hyperthyroidism and ophthalmopathy. Overall study context: Blood from the periphery was taken at initial diagnosis, before any treatment.

The study's findings and limits: Blood held most thyroid clonotypes expanded above 0.001 frequency. Ophthalmopathy was distinguished from stable hyperthyroidism by 13 V-J signatures.

Notes on this clonotype: Its matching antigen is unknown.

Amplified TCR beta CDR3 regions came from RNA transcripts. Carried out on the TCR CDR3, a first-round RT-PCR used the HTBI primer set. TCRdb re-called the multiplex PCR reads with MiXCR, one entry per CDR3 protein. Of 300,000 or so distinct CDR3 sequences detected, around a sixth appear once; the ten largest clones hold roughly 31%. Trimming took 0 bases from V and 0 from J, leaving 18 bases between them. Germline-derived CDR1 and CDR2 are LGHNA and YNFKEQ. CDR3 length: 18 amino acids. Together with thyroid ultrasound, orbital computed tomography, serum thyroxine and TRAb, clinical symptoms were used for diagnoses.

The sequence was collected from a man aged 30 to 45 with Graves' hyperthyroidism. This sequence joins TRBV4-2 and TRBJ2-7; D gene unclear. Sequencing was done on a sample of blood. The CDR3 sequence is CASSQELTDASPSYEQYF. CDR3 DNA: TGTGCCAGCAGCCAAGAACTAACGGACGCATCCCCCTCCTACGAGCAGTACTTC.